Presented here are 11 T cell receptor beta chains from one specimen sequenced in a study of cytomegalovirus exposure and HLA in healthy donors. PCR involved 60 Vbeta and 13 Jbeta primers. Clones were sequenced by immunoSEQ multiplex PCR, and TCRdb holds only the in-frame ones, with some missing. The sample gives about 120,000 clones, around 70% of which show up once; around 3.7% is in the top ten. Specimen: PBMCs. All receptors derive from a woman in her 40s in good health and CMV-seronegative.

The CDR3 coding sequence is TGTGCCTGCCAGAGGACAGGGGCGAACACTGAAGCTTTCTTT. This gives the protein CACQRTGANTEAFF. V gene TRBV30 combines with J gene TRBJ1-1; the match to TRBD1 covers 9 bases. CDR1 is GTSNPN and CDR2 is SVGIG in the germline V gene (reference sequence). The J segment lost 1 base and the V segment lost 6 bases, leaving 6 bases of the junction unmatched. This CDR3 contains 14 residues.

This chain links TRBV5-4 with TRBJ2-5; 13 bases are a match to TRBD2. The ends lost 2 bases at V and 4 bases at J; junction bases unmatched: 8. The CDR3 sequence is 17 residues long. Germline values: CDR1 SGHNT, CDR2 YYREEE (reference sequence). CDR3 DNA: TGTGCCAGCAGCTTCTCTACTAGCGGGAGGGCCGGAGAGACCCAGTACTTC. Translation: CASSFSTSGRAGETQYF.

The V gene is TRBV11-2, the J gene TRBJ1-2, with TRBD1 matching 7 bases. Unmatched junction bases numbered 2, after V lost 2 bases and J lost 5 bases. Per germline, CDR1 SGHAT and CDR2 FQNNGV. CDR3 size: 13 residues. The CDR3 DNA sequence: TGTGCCAGCAGCTTAACAGGGGAGTATGGCTACACCTTC. Translating gives CASSLTGEYGYTF.

The CDR3 DNA reads TGTGCCAGTAGTATGGGGACAGGCTTGGGCTACACCTTC. Amino acids: CASSMGTGLGYTF. The chain couples TRBV19 to TRBJ1-2, with TRBD1 matching 8 bases. Germline lookup yields CDR1 LNHDA and CDR2 SQIVND (reference sequence). Trimming cost V 3 bases and J 8 bases; bases outside gene matches: 5. The CDR3 loop spans 13 amino acids.

About this clone itself: One end of the junction does not line up with germline, which may come from a read error. The rearrangement joins TRBV7-7 to TRBJ1-3; 7 bases map to TRBD1. The V gene's germline CDR1 is SSHAT and CDR2 FNYEAQ (reference sequence). This CDR3 comprises 15 residues. CDR3 nucleotide sequence: TGTGCTAGCAGCAAGGGACAGAGCTCTGGAAACACCATATATTTT. This sequence encodes CASSKGQSSGNTIYF. Filled out from reference TRBV7-7 and TRBJ1-3, the complete variable domain reads GAGVSQSPRYKVTKRGQDVTLRCDPISSHATLYWYQQALGQGPEFLTYFNYEAQPDKSGLPSDRFSAERPEGSISTLTIQRTEQRDSAMYRCASSKGQSSGNTIYFGEGSWLTVV.

There are a few counts of this clone. The chain joins TRBV30 to TRBJ2-7; TRBD2 might be the D (6 bases). CDR1 and CDR2 from the germline V gene are GTSNPN and SVGIG (reference sequence). The CDR3 contains 15 residues. V shed 7 bases and J shed 3 bases, with 22 bases lying between them. As DNA, the CDR3 is TGTGCCTCCGCGACAGCCGGGACTCAGAACTACGAGCAGTACTTC. This gives the protein CASATAGTQNYEQYF.

The chain carries TRBV2 and TRBJ2-5; the match to TRBD1 covers 10 bases. V shed 6 bases, J shed 5 bases, and the junction held 6 bases outside the gene matches. The germline V gene has CDR1 SNHLY and CDR2 FYNNEI. This CDR3 is built from 14 residues. CDR3 residues: CASRGQGTRETQYF. Written as DNA, the CDR3 is TGTGCCAGCAGGGGACAGGGGACTCGGGAGACCCAGTACTTC.

The chain employs TRBV5-5 and TRBJ2-7, with 8 bases matching TRBD2. The CDR3 extends over 13 amino acids. The ends lost 4 bases at V and 2 bases at J; junction bases unmatched: 2. Per germline, CDR1 SGHKS and CDR2 YYEKEE (reference sequence). The CDR3, as DNA: TGTGCCAGCAGCCCGGGGGGGGCCTACGAGCAGTACTTC. Amino acids: CASSPGGAYEQYF.

The chain couples TRBV4-3 to TRBJ2-2, with 7 bases aligning to TRBD2. This CDR3 is 14 amino acids long. V lost 8 bases and J lost 5; bases outside the gene matches: 8. Germline V gene data show CDR1 as LGHNA and CDR2 as YSLEER. The CDR3 DNA sequence: TGCGCCAGCTCCCGGGACTACCAAACCGGGGAGCTGTTTTTT. It encodes CASSRDYQTGELFF.

The CDR3 coding sequence is TGTGCCAGCAGCTCTCCGGGACAGGGCGCCGGGACTGAAGCTTTCTTT. Encoded protein: CASSSPGQGAGTEAFF. This chain uses TRBV28 with TRBJ1-1, with 9 positions matching TRBD1. The junction had 13 bases not matched to a gene; V was cut back by 6 bases and J by 5 bases. The CDR3 runs to 16 residues. Looked up from germline, CDR1 is MDHEN and CDR2 is SYDVKM.

The V and J genes are TRBV14 and TRBJ2-6, with 7 nucleotides matching TRBD2. Germline V gene sequence: CDR1 SGHDN, CDR2 FVKESK. This CDR3 has 17 residues. Trimming cost V 4 bases and J 0 bases; bases outside gene matches: 6. The CDR3 loop is CASSPRGWPSGANVLTF. Written as DNA, the CDR3 is TGTGCCAGCAGCCCGCGGGGGTGGCCCTCTGGGGCCAACGTCCTGACTTTC.